One and the same sample provided the 9 T cell receptor beta chains below, sequenced in a study of identical twins. TCRdb itself ran the 5' RACE reads through MiXCR, one entry per CDR3 protein. This sample has approximately 1.8 million distinct CDR3 sequences, with more than 30% found just once. Sample: cord blood. These receptors all come from a newborn girl in good health.

This clonotype was detected only a few times. The chain combines TRBV5-4 with TRBJ2-5; 10 positions agree with TRBD2. Unmatched junction bases numbered 5, after V lost 0 bases and J lost 0 bases. This CDR3 comprises 17 residues. Per the germline V gene, CDR1 is SGHNT and CDR2 is YYREEE (reference sequence). The CDR3 sequence is CASSLVPGTSDQETQYF. The CDR3 DNA is TGTGCCAGCAGCTTGGTACCCGGGACTAGCGACCAAGAGACCCAGTACTTC.

The rearrangement links TRBV28 to TRBJ1-5; D uncertain. In germline, CDR1 is MDHEN, CDR2 SYDVKM. This CDR3 is built from 16 residues. The V end lost 5 bases, the J end lost 1 base, and 15 bases lay between the germline ends. The CDR3: CASSRGRTLSNQPQHF. The CDR3 coding sequence is TGTGCCAGCAGTCGAGGCCGGACGCTCAGCAATCAGCCCCAGCATTTT.

The CDR3, as DNA: TGTGCCAGCAGCACACCAGGGAATGAAAAACTGTTTTTT. It codes for CASSTPGNEKLFF. The chain uses TRBV7-8 and TRBJ1-4, with D perhaps matching TRBD1 (5 bases). The germline CDR1 and CDR2 sequences are SGHVS and FQNEAQ. Trimming pared 5 bases from V and 5 bases from J, leaving 9 bases between. The CDR3 covers 13 residues. The entire variable domain, with the rest obtained from reference TRBV7-8 and TRBJ1-4, is as follows: GAGVSQSPRYKVAKRGQDVALRCDPISGHVSLFWYQQALGQGPEFLTYFQNEAQLDKSGLPSDRFFAERPEGSVSTLKIQRTQQEDSAVYLCASSTPGNEKLFFGSGTQLSVL.

The chain has TRBV6-1 and TRBJ1-6; 7 nucleotides agree with TRBD1. There are 16 residues in the CDR3. In germline, CDR1 is MNHNS, CDR2 SASEGT. Trimming cost V 7 bases and J 9 bases; bases outside gene matches: 15. The CDR3 region has the DNA TGTGCCAGCACCTTTGGGGCGACAGGGAGTGGTTCACCCCTCCACTTT. This translates into CASTFGATGSGSPLHF.

The V gene is TRBV18, the J gene TRBJ2-3; 12 bases fit TRBD2. The V gene end was trimmed by 2 bases and the J gene end by 3 bases; junction bases not matched to a gene: 9. The CDR3 loop spans 18 amino acids. From germline, CDR1 is KGHSH and CDR2 LQKENI. In nucleotides, the CDR3 is TGTGCCAGCTCACCAACCCGATCGACTAGCGGGGGAACAGATACGCAGTATTTT. Amino acids: CASSPTRSTSGGTDTQYF. Based on the CDR3 plus reference TRBV18 and TRBJ2-3, the full variable domain is NAGVMQNPRHLVRRRGQEARLRCSPMKGHSHVYWYRQLPEEGLKFMVYLQKENIIDESGMPKERFSAEFPKEGPSILRIQQVVRGDSAAYFCASSPTRSTSGGTDTQYFGPGTRLTVL.

This clonotype was detected only once. The chain is built from TRBV4-2 and TRBJ2-7, with TRBD2 matching 13 bases. The V segment lost 1 base and the J segment 0 bases; nucleotides outside the gene matches: 6. The germline CDR1 and CDR2 sequences are LGHNA and YNFKEQ. The CDR3 extends over 18 amino acids. The DNA of the CDR3 is TGTGCCAGCAGCCAAGCCCCACTAGCGGGAGGGATCTCCTACGAGCAGTACGTC. Translated, it gives CASSQAPLAGGISYEQYV.

The CDR3 nucleotides read TGCAGTGCTAGACGGACAGGGGAAAGAGAGACCCAGTACTTC. The encoded protein is CSARRTGERETQYF. V usage is TRBV20-1 and J usage is TRBJ2-7, with 9 bases that match TRBD1. The assigned J gene may be wrong: the sequence end matches TRBJ2-5 better. Germline V gives CDR1 DFQATT, CDR2 SNEGSKA (reference sequence). This CDR3 comprises 14 residues.

The CDR3, as DNA: TGCGCCAGCAGCTTGGTAAGCAGGGACGGCTACACCTTC. It specifies CASSLVSRDGYTF. V usage is TRBV5-1 and J usage is TRBJ1-2; weak D call: TRBD1 (5 bases). The V gene's germline CDR1 is SGHRS and CDR2 YFSETQ. CDR3 length: 13 residues. V dropped 0 bases and J dropped 8 bases, with 11 bases sitting between them.

The table lists this clonotype with a count of one. CDR3 nucleotides: TGCAGCGTCGACACAGGGTTGAGGGATACGCAGTATTTT. Translated: CSVDTGLRDTQYF. This chain uses TRBV29-1 with TRBJ2-3; weak D call: TRBD1 (6 bases). The CDR3 consists of 13 residues. The V and J ends lost 6 bases and 6 bases respectively, with 16 bases between them. CDR1 and CDR2 from the germline V gene are SQVTM and ANQGSEA.